In this sample, the clone carrying this TCR beta chain turned up many times. What it binds is not known. Time point denoted: persistent/refractory GD, antithyroid drugs over 5 years with positive TRAb. PBMC RNA was the source of the TCR library. Patient provenance is recorded as an endocrinology department in Xi'an, China. The sample originates from a study of regulatory T cells in long-lasting Graves disease. Sequencing libraries for TCR beta were prepared with iRepertoire HTBI primers and Arm-PCR of CDR3 regions. MiXCR was run by TCRdb on the multiplex PCR reads, yielding one entry per CDR3 protein. Seen here are 300,000 to 350,000 distinct CDR3 sequences, roughly 21% observed once, and the top ten hold less than 30%. Study results and limitations: Accuracy might have suffered from few samples. TCR diversity was lower in persistent than newly diagnosed Graves' disease.

This clonotype was sampled from a female donor with Graves disease. This specimen was peripheral blood mononuclear cells (PBMCs), taken when the disease was refractory, from a patient treated with antithyroid drugs.

Here the CDR3 DNA reads TGTGCCAGCAGCTTGACTAGCGGATTAGTAGAGCAGTACTTC. This codes for CASSLTSGLVEQYF. The chain recombines TRBV11-2 with TRBJ2-7; 9 positions match TRBD2. The CDR3 loop spans 14 amino acids. V shed 3 bases, J shed 7 bases, and the junction held 7 bases outside the gene matches. CDR1 is SGHAT and CDR2 is FQNNGV in the germline V gene.